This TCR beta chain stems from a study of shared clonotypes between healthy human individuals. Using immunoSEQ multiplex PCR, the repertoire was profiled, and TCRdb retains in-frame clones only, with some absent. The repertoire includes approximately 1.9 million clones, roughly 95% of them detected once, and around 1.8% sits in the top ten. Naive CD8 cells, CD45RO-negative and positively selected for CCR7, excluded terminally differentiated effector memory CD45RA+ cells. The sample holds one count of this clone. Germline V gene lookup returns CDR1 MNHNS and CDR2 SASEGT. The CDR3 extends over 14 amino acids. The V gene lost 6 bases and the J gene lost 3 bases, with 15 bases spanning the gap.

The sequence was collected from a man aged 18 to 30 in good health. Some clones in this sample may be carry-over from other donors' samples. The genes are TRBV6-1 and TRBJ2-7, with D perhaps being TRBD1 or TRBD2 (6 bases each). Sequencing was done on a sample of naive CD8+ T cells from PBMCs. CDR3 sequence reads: CASSGGKVIYEQYF. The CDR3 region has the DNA TGTGCCAGCAGCGGGGGCAAGGTAATCTACGAGCAGTACTTC.